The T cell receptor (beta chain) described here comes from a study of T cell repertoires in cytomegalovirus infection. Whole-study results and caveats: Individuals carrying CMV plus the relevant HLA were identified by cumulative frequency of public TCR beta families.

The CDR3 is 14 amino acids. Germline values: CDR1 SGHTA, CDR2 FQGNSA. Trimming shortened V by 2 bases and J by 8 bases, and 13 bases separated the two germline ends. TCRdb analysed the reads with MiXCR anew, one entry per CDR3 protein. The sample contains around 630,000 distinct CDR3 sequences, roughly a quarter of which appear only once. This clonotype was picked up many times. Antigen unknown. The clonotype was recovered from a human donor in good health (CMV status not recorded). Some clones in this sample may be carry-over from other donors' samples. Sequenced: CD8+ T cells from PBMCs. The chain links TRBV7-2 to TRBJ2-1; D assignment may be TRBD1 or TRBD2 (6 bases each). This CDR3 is CASSLWGAGDEQFF. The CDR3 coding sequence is TGTGCCAGCAGCTTATGGGGGGCAGGCGATGAGCAGTTCTTC.